This TCR beta chain is from a study of CD8 T cells in ankylosing spondylitis. In TCRdb, the 5' RACE reads were re-called with MiXCR into one record per CDR3 protein. In the table there are approximately 300,000 distinct CDR3 sequences, more than 20% of which are singletons. Germline CDR1 SGHRS, CDR2 YFSETQ. There are 14 residues in the CDR3. V lost 2 bases to trimming and J lost 0 bases, with 9 bases between them. Only a few counts were recorded for this clonotype. V gene TRBV5-1 combines with J gene TRBJ2-7; D gene unclear. Sequences were obtained from blood, either unsorted or a sorted T cell fraction (not recorded which). The sequence derives from a female donor with ankylosing spondylitis or in good health (not recorded which). For the CDR3, the DNA is TGCGCCAGCAGCTTCACAGTTTTCTCCTACGAGCAGTACTTC. Amino acid sequence: CASSFTVFSYEQYF.